What follows are 18 T cell receptor beta chains derived from one specimen sequenced in a study of shared clonotypes between healthy human individuals. Profiling relied on immunoSEQ multiplex PCR, and the TCRdb table lists in-frame clones only, not all of them. The table records about 2.2 million clones, around 93% of them present only once. Naive CD8 cells lacked CD45RO, underwent positive selection for CCR7 and left out terminally differentiated effector memory CD45RA+ cells. The sample taken for sequencing was naive CD8+ T cells from PBMCs. The source is a man aged 18 to 30 in good health. Some clones in this sample may be carry-over from other donors' samples.

The chain couples TRBV19 to TRBJ1-4, with a weak D call TRBD1 (5 bases). V was trimmed by 7 bases and J by 0 bases, leaving 12 bases between them. The length of the CDR3 is 15 residues. The germline gives CDR1 LNHDA, CDR2 SQIVND (reference sequence). CDR3 loop: CASKEVTATNEKLFF. The CDR3 DNA is TGTGCCAGTAAGGAGGTGACAGCAACTAATGAAAAACTGTTTTTT.

V is TRBV6-6 and J is TRBJ2-2, with D possibly being TRBD2 (5 bases). CDR1 MNHNY and CDR2 SVGAGI come from the germline V gene (reference sequence). This CDR3 spans 13 amino acids. In DNA form, the CDR3 reads TGTGTTGCGGAGGATCTATACACCGGGGAGCTGTTTTTT. It is translated as CVAEDLYTGELFF.

Turning to this clone: Other nucleotide sequences in the sample specify the same CDR3. The CDR3 spells CASSSPGGSYNEQFF. The CDR3 nucleotides are TGTGCCAGCAGCTCGCCCGGGGGCTCCTACAATGAGCAGTTCTTC. The V and J genes are TRBV7-9 and TRBJ2-1; maybe TRBD2 (6 bases). The germline gives CDR1 SEHNR, CDR2 FQNEAQ (reference sequence). The CDR3 totals 15 residues. The V and J ends lost 4 bases and 0 bases respectively, with 10 bases between them.

The rearrangement uses TRBV7-6 and TRBJ2-3; TRBD1 aligns across 9 bases. In germline, CDR1 is SGHVS, CDR2 FNYEAQ. The CDR3 is made up of 13 amino acids. J lost 0 bases, V lost 9 bases, and 1 base had no gene match. The DNA of the CDR3 is TGTGCCAGAGACAGGGGGAGCACAGATACGCAGTATTTT. This translates into CARDRGSTDTQYF.

The gene calls are TRBV28 and TRBJ2-7, with 7 bases identical to TRBD1. The CDR3 consists of 12 residues. Germline lookup yields CDR1 MDHEN and CDR2 SYDVKM. Losses at the gene ends were 4 bases for V and 6 bases for J; bases not matched to a gene: 3. CDR3 loop: CASSWDRSEQYF. In nucleotides, the CDR3 is TGTGCCAGCAGTTGGGACAGATCCGAGCAGTACTTC. Full variable domain (rest looked up from reference TRBV28 and TRBJ2-7): DVKVTQSSRYLVKRTGEKVFLECVQDMDHENMFWYRQDPGLGLRLIYFSYDVKMKEKGDIPEGYSVSREKKERFSLILESASTNQTSMYLCASSWDRSEQYFGPGTRLTVT.

The rearrangement links TRBV27 to TRBJ1-1; no clear D gene. Germline V gives CDR1 MNHEY, CDR2 SMNVEV (reference sequence). This CDR3 comprises 14 residues. Trimming cost V 5 bases and J 6 bases, with 16 bases left between them. The CDR3 region has the DNA TGTGCCAGCAGTCCCCGGGCAGGCTACTCTGAAGCTTTCTTT. Its translation: CASSPRAGYSEAFF.

The chain combines TRBV14 with TRBJ2-7; 8 nucleotides align to TRBD2. Germline-derived CDR1 and CDR2 are SGHDN and FVKESK. Trimming at V came to 1 base and at J to 2 bases, leaving 13 bases not matched to a gene. The CDR3 consists of 18 residues. In DNA form, the CDR3 reads TGTGCCAGCAGCCAAGTATCAGTACTAGCGGACATCACCTACGAGCAGTACTTC. Its protein is CASSQVSVLADITYEQYF.

CDR3 residues: CSAEVGMTRGYEQYF. The CDR3 bases are TGCAGCGCGGAAGTGGGGATGACTCGGGGCTACGAGCAGTACTTC. The gene calls are TRBV29-1 and TRBJ2-7, with D possibly being TRBD2 (5 bases). The CDR3 is 15 residues long. V lost 7 bases and J lost 3, with 22 bases in between. Germline lookup yields CDR1 SQVTM and CDR2 ANQGSEA.

This clone has only a few counts. Different DNA sequences within this sample yield the same CDR3. The chain joins TRBV9 to TRBJ1-1; D ambiguous. Germline lookup yields CDR1 SGDLS and CDR2 YYNGEE. This CDR3 has 13 residues. Between the trimmed V and J ends, which lost 0 bases and 4 bases, there was a span of 7 bases. The CDR3 DNA sequence: TGTGCCAGCAGCGTAGGGGCAAGCACTGAAGCTTTCTTT. This encodes CASSVGASTEAFF. The complete variable domain, with remaining parts taken from reference TRBV9 and TRBJ1-1, reads DSGVTQTPKHLITATGQRVTLRCSPRSGDLSVYWYQQSLDQGLQFLIQYYNGEERAKGNILERFSAQQFPDLHSELNLSSLELGDSALYFCASSVGASTEAFFGQGTRLTVV.

The genes are TRBV7-8 and TRBJ2-7; TRBD2 aligns across 7 bases. Germline CDR1 SGHVS, CDR2 FQNEAQ. The CDR3 is 13 amino acids. Trimming took 1 base from V and 7 from J; bases not matched to a gene: 4. CDR3 in amino acids: CASSLEPAGEQYF. In nucleotides, the CDR3 is TGTGCCAGCAGCTTAGAGCCAGCGGGGGAGCAGTACTTC.

This clone was observed a handful of times. J is TRBJ1-5 and V is TRBV27; no clear D gene. CDR3 length: 16 amino acids. Germline lookup yields CDR1 MNHEY and CDR2 SMNVEV (reference sequence). V lost 3 bases and J lost 1, with 13 bases in between. DNA of the CDR3: TGTGCCAGCAGTTTGAGAGGCAGGCCAAGCAATCAGCCCCAGCATTTT. It specifies CASSLRGRPSNQPQHF.

Concerning this clone: The sample carries other DNA sequences with the same CDR3. The chain links TRBV27 to TRBJ2-7; tentatively, D is TRBD1 or TRBD2 (5 bases each). The germline V and J ends were trimmed by 2 bases and 2 bases, with 7 bases remaining between them. Germline assignment: CDR1 MNHEY and CDR2 SMNVEV (reference sequence). This CDR3 is 13 amino acids long. CDR3 in DNA: TGTGCCAGCAGTTTAGGGGGTACCTACGAGCAGTACTTC. It yields the protein CASSLGGTYEQYF.

This chain connects TRBV6-5 to TRBJ2-7; D possibly corresponds to TRBD2 (5 bases). The CDR3 loop spans 15 amino acids. CDR1 is MNHEY and CDR2 is SVGAGI in the germline V gene. Trimming took off 2 bases at V and 4 bases at J, with 15 bases between the two ends. The DNA of the CDR3 is TGTGCCAGCAGTTACGGTGAGCGGCAGAGGTACGAGCAGTACTTC. It codes for CASSYGERQRYEQYF.

This CDR3 is CASSGLAGNNEQFF. CDR3 bases: TGTGCCAGCTCCGGACTAGCGGGGAACAATGAGCAGTTCTTC. The rearrangement uses TRBV6-6 and TRBJ2-1, with TRBD2 matching 12 bases. Germline V CDR1 and CDR2: MNHNY, SVGAGI (reference sequence). The V and J ends lost 8 bases and 5 bases, in that order; junction bases with no gene match: 4. CDR3 size: 14 residues.

The CDR3 nucleotides are TGTGCCAGCAGTGACTCGGGGGGTGGAGGCTACACCTTC. Its protein is CASSDSGGGGYTF. J is TRBJ1-2 and V is TRBV6-4; TRBD1 is a possible D gene (5 bases). Looked up from germline, CDR1 is MRHNA and CDR2 is SNTAGT. V was clipped by 0 bases and J by 8 bases, with 10 bases between them. This CDR3 is 13 amino acids long.

J is TRBJ2-2 and V is TRBV4-1; possible D gene TRBD2, 6 bases. Trimming removed 4 bases at V and 3 bases at J, with 18 bases between. The CDR3 has 17 amino acids. The germline V gene encodes CDR1 MGHRA and CDR2 YSYEKL. This CDR3 is CASSRRGVSGDTGELFF. CDR3 DNA: TGCGCCAGCAGCCGGCGAGGAGTCTCGGGAGACACCGGGGAGCTGTTTTTT.

This clone was counted a single time. The CDR3 here is CAVRQGDYGYTF. In DNA form, the CDR3 reads TGTGCCGTAAGACAGGGGGACTATGGCTACACCTTC. V is TRBV19 and J is TRBJ1-2; 9 bases match TRBD1. CDR3 length: 12 amino acids. V lost 11 bases to trimming and J lost 3 bases; unmatched junction nucleotides: 4. Germline CDR1 is LNHDA and CDR2 is SQIVND (reference sequence).

Remarks on this clone: The identical CDR3 is also encoded by other nucleotide sequences in the sample. This chain connects TRBV18 to TRBJ2-3, with D unresolved. This CDR3 comprises 12 residues. V was cut by 2 bases and J by 0 bases, with 0 bases left in between. Germline V gives CDR1 KGHSH, CDR2 LQKENI. CDR3 residues: CASSPSTDTQYF. The CDR3 DNA is TGTGCCAGCTCACCAAGCACAGATACGCAGTATTTT.